These 14 T cell receptor beta chains were all obtained from the same sample, sequenced in a study of cytomegalovirus exposure and HLA in healthy donors. PCR primers comprised 60 Vbeta and 13 Jbeta primers. Data came from immunoSEQ multiplex PCR; TCRdb stores just in-frame clones and leaves some out. Here the sample spans fewer than 200,000 clones, approximately 72% being singletons. Sequences were obtained from PBMCs. The origin of the receptors is a human donor in good health.

The CDR3 coding sequence is TGTGCCAGCAGCCCAGGGAACTACAATGAGCAGTTCTTC. Protein: CASSPGNYNEQFF. This rearrangement joins TRBV6-5 to TRBJ2-1; D may be TRBD1 (5 bases). From germline, CDR1 is MNHEY and CDR2 SVGAGI. This CDR3 spans 13 amino acids. The V end was cut by 6 bases, the J end by 3 bases, with 9 bases between.

The rearrangement joins TRBV6-1 to TRBJ1-2; the match to TRBD1 covers 7 bases. In germline, CDR1 is MNHNS, CDR2 SASEGT. The V gene end was trimmed by 1 base and the J gene end by 2 bases; junction bases not matched to a gene: 4. This CDR3 has 15 residues. This CDR3 is CASSEGRGNNYGYTF. The CDR3 DNA sequence: TGTGCCAGCAGTGAAGGCAGGGGGAACAACTATGGCTACACCTTC.

On this clone itself: This same CDR3 is encoded by further DNA sequences in the sample. This chain joins TRBV5-1 and TRBJ1-2; TRBD1 is a possible D gene (6 bases). In germline, CDR1 is SGHRS, CDR2 YFSETQ. The CDR3 is 15 residues long. V lost 8 bases to trimming and J lost 7 bases, with 24 bases between them. The CDR3 region is CASSPEGAGARGYTF. For the CDR3, the DNA is TGCGCCAGTAGCCCCGAAGGTGCAGGGGCCCGTGGCTACACCTTC.

V and J are TRBV19 and TRBJ1-1, with TRBD1 as a possible D gene (6 bases). Germline V gene sequence: CDR1 LNHDA, CDR2 SQIVND (reference sequence). V was clipped by 1 base and J by 4 bases, with 13 bases between them. The CDR3 has 15 amino acids. Written as DNA, the CDR3 is TGTGCCAGTAGTATAGCGTCGGGGGGCGGCACTGAAGCTTTCTTT. Its translation is CASSIASGGGTEAFF. Drawing the rest from reference TRBV19 and TRBJ1-1, the complete variable domain is DGGITQSPKYLFRKEGQNVTLSCEQNLNHDAMYWYRQDPGQGLRLIYYSQIVNDFQKGDIAEGYSVSREKKESFPLTVTSAQKNPTAFYLCASSIASGGGTEAFFGQGTRLTVV.

This clone was seen more than once but under ten times. V is TRBV6-5 and J is TRBJ1-1; D is perhaps TRBD1 (5 bases). Germline V gene sequence: CDR1 MNHEY, CDR2 SVGAGI. This CDR3 is 15 amino acids long. The germline V and J ends were trimmed by 0 bases and 6 bases, with 14 bases remaining between them. Written as DNA, the CDR3 is TGTGCCAGCAGTTACTCGAAACCAGGGTTCGCTGAAGCTTTCTTT. Amino acids: CASSYSKPGFAEAFF.

V and J are TRBV5-1 and TRBJ1-5, with 12 bases identical to TRBD1. Germline loops: CDR1 SGHRS, CDR2 YFSETQ. J lost 5 bases, V lost 4 bases, and 7 bases had no gene match. This CDR3 region has 16 residues. Written as DNA, the CDR3 is TGCGCCAGCAGCGCCTCCGGGACAGGGGGCGATCAGCCCCAGCATTTT. This codes for CASSASGTGGDQPQHF. The full variable domain, its missing parts supplied by reference TRBV5-1 and TRBJ1-5, is KAGVTQTPRYLIKTRGQQVTLSCSPISGHRSVSWYQQTPGQGLQFLFEYFSETQRNKGNFPGRFSGRQFSNSRSEMNVSTLELGDSALYLCASSASGTGGDQPQHFGDGTRLSIL.

The chain combines TRBV6-5 with TRBJ1-1; D is uncertain. With 0 bases removed from V and 7 bases from J, the gap between germline ends came to 12 bases. Germline CDR1 is MNHEY and CDR2 is SVGAGI. The CDR3 is made up of 14 amino acids. The CDR3 spells CASSYSFSSVEAFF. The CDR3 DNA is TGTGCCAGCAGTTACTCGTTTTCTAGTGTTGAAGCTTTCTTT.

The gene calls are TRBV18 and TRBJ1-1; tentative D call: TRBD1 (5 bases). The germline V gene encodes CDR1 KGHSH and CDR2 LQKENI. V was cut by 2 bases and J by 0 bases, with 7 bases left in between. The CDR3 loop spans 14 amino acids. CDR3 residues: CASSPGGVNTEAFF. CDR3 in DNA: TGTGCCAGCTCACCAGGGGGGGTGAACACTGAAGCTTTCTTT.

The V and J genes are TRBV9 and TRBJ2-2; D remains unclear. Germline CDR1 is SGDLS and CDR2 is YYNGEE. With 4 bases removed from V and 4 bases from J, the gap between germline ends came to 2 bases. The CDR3 spans 11 residues. In DNA form, the CDR3 reads TGTGCCAGCAGCCTCACCGGGGAGCTGTTTTTT. Translation: CASSLTGELFF.

The chain has TRBV28 and TRBJ2-3; a possible D gene is TRBD2 (7 bases). This CDR3 is built from 18 residues. The V end was cut by 5 bases, the J end by 2 bases, with 23 bases between. Germline lookup yields CDR1 MDHEN and CDR2 SYDVKM. The CDR3 DNA follows: TGTGCCAGCAGTCTCGACCCTTTAGGGGGGGATTTCACAGATACGCAGTATTTT. Translating gives CASSLDPLGGDFTDTQYF. Full variable domain (rest looked up from reference TRBV28 and TRBJ2-3): DVKVTQSSRYLVKRTGEKVFLECVQDMDHENMFWYRQDPGLGLRLIYFSYDVKMKEKGDIPEGYSVSREKKERFSLILESASTNQTSMYLCASSLDPLGGDFTDTQYFGPGTRLTVL.

The V call is TRBV27, the J call TRBJ1-1; D possibly corresponds to TRBD1 (6 bases). V was shortened by 1 base and J by 1 base, with 10 bases between the two germline ends. The V gene's germline CDR1 is MNHEY and CDR2 SMNVEV (reference sequence). The CDR3 covers 15 residues. The CDR3 spells CASSLFSRGNTEAFF. CDR3 coding DNA: TGTGCCAGCAGTTTATTTAGCAGGGGGAACACTGAAGCTTTCTTT.

This clone was observed a handful of times. The chain combines TRBV6-6 with TRBJ1-1, with D tentatively TRBD1 (6 bases). Germline V CDR1 and CDR2: MNHNY, SVGAGI (reference sequence). The germline V and J ends were trimmed by 6 bases and 1 base, with 12 bases remaining between them. CDR3 size: 14 residues. For the CDR3, the DNA is TGTGCCAGCAGCCGACAGGTACCGAACACTGAAGCTTTCTTT. Encoded protein: CASSRQVPNTEAFF.

The chain carries TRBV5-1 and TRBJ2-3; possibly TRBD2 for D (5 bases). Deletions cut 3 bases from V and 1 base from J, with 9 bases between. The CDR3 contains 14 residues. The germline V gene encodes CDR1 SGHRS and CDR2 YFSETQ. Written as DNA, the CDR3 is TGCGCCAGCAGCTCGCCCGGGGGCACAGATACGCAGTATTTT. Residues: CASSSPGGTDTQYF.

J is TRBJ1-1 and V is TRBV19; unclear D gene. Trimming removed 4 bases from V and 4 bases from J, with 16 bases in between. Per the germline V gene, CDR1 is LNHDA and CDR2 is SQIVND (reference sequence). The CDR3 runs to 15 residues. CDR3 sequence: CASSRESSGSTEAFF. The CDR3 DNA reads TGTGCCAGTAGTAGAGAAAGCAGTGGGAGCACTGAAGCTTTCTTT.